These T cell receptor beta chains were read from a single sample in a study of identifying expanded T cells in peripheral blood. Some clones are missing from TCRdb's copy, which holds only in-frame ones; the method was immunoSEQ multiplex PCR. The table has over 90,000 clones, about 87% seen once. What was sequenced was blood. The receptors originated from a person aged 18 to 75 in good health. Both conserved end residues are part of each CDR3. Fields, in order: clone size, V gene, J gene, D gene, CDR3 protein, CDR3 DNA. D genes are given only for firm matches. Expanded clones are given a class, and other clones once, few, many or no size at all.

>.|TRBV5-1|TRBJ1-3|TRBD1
CASSPVTGDGNTIYF
TGCGCCAGCAGCCCCGTGACAGGGGACGGAAACACCATATATTTT
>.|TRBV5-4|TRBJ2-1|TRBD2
CASSLVSGGQNEQFF
TGTGCCAGCAGCTTGGTATCGGGGGGGCAGAATGAGCAGTTCTTC
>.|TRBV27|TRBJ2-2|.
CASSLSARGNTGELFF
TGTGCCAGCAGTTTATCGGCCAGGGGTAACACCGGGGAGCTGTTTTTT
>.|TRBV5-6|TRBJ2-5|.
CASSLEAGFQETQYF
TGTGCCAGCAGCTTGGAGGCAGGGTTTCAAGAGACCCAGTACTTC
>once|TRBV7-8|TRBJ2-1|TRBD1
CASSLLTGQEIHHNEQFF
TGTGCCAGCAGCCTACTCACCGGACAGGAAATACACCACAATGAGCAGTTCTTC
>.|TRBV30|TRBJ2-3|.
CAWSVAITDTQYF
TGTGCCTGGAGTGTAGCCATCACAGATACGCAGTATTTT
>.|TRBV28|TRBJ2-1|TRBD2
CASSQTSGGDNEQFF
TGTGCCAGCAGTCAGACTAGCGGAGGGGACAATGAGCAGTTCTTC
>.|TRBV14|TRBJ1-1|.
CASSPMDRGRRRAFF
TGTGCCAGCAGCCCAATGGACAGAGGAAGGCGTAGAGCTTTCTTT
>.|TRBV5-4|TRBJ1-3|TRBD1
CASSTTGGGSGNTIYF
TGTGCCAGCAGCACGACAGGGGGCGGCTCTGGAAACACCATATATTTT
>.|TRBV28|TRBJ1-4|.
CASSSHGDNEKLFF
TGTGCCAGCAGTTCGCATGGAGATAATGAAAAACTGTTTTTT
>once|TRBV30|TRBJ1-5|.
CAWSRVAGQPQHF
TGTGCCTGGAGTCGCGTGGCCGGGCAGCCCCAGCATTTT
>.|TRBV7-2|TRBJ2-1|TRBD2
CASSFGLESNEQFF
TGTGCCAGCAGCTTCGGACTAGAAAGCAATGAGCAGTTCTTC
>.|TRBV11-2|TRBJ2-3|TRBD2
CASSDGTSGTDTQYF
TGTGCCAGCAGCGATGGGACTAGCGGCACAGATACGCAGTATTTT
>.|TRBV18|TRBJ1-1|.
CASSPGRATEAFF
TGTGCCAGCTCACCTGGCCGAGCCACTGAAGCTTTCTTT
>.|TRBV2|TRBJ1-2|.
CASIQGSGYTF
TGTGCCAGCATCCAGGGTTCTGGCTACACCTTC
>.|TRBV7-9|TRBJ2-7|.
CASSLSGQSFYF
TGTGCCAGCAGCTTATCTGGACAGTCCTTCTACTTC
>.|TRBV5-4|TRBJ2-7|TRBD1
CASSFGQGRSYEQYF
TGTGCCAGCAGCTTCGGACAGGGACGATCCTACGAGCAGTACTTC
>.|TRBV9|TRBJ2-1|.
CASRPFLGGSGNEQFF
TGTGCCAGCAGACCCTTTCTCGGAGGGTCCGGCAATGAGCAGTTCTTC
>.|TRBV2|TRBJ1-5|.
CASSDKVLSNQPQHF
TGTGCCAGCAGTGATAAGGTGTTAAGCAATCAGCCCCAGCATTTT
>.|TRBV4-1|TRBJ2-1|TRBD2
CASSQEGSGGDNEQFF
TGCGCCAGCAGCCAAGAAGGGAGCGGGGGGGACAATGAGCAGTTCTTC
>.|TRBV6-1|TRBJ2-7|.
CASSEGPRAYEQYF
TGTGCCAGCAGTGAAGGCCCCCGAGCCTACGAGCAGTACTTC
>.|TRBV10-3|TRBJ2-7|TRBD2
CANSEAGGDEQYF
TGTGCCAACTCCGAAGCGGGAGGGGACGAGCAGTACTTC
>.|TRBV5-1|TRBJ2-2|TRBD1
CASSWTGTGNTGELFF
TGCGCCAGCAGCTGGACCGGGACAGGGAACACCGGGGAGCTGTTTTTT
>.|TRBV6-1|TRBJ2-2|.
CASSGLLGLVNTGELFF
TGTGCCAGCAGTGGGCTTTTGGGACTCGTAAACACCGGGGAGCTGTTTTTT
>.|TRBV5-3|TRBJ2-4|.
CARSFSIQYF
TGTGCCAGAAGCTTCAGCATTCAGTACTTC
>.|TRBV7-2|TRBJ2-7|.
CASSLGGALYEQYF
TGTGCCAGCAGCTTAGGGGGGGCTCTTTACGAGCAGTACTTC
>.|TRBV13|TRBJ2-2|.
CASTPVGGTGELFF
TGTGCCAGCACCCCAGTGGGGGGAACCGGGGAGCTGTTTTTT
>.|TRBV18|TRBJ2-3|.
CASSAQVSDTQYF
TGTGCCAGCTCAGCACAAGTATCGGATACGCAGTATTTT
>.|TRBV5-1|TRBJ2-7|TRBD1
CASSSTWDRTYEQYF
TGCGCCAGCAGCTCAACGTGGGACAGAACCTACGAGCAGTACTTC
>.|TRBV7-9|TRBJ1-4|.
CASSFGQTTNEKLFF
TGTGCCAGCAGCTTCGGACAGACAACTAATGAAAAACTGTTTTTT
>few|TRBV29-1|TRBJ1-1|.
CSVEPQGGRGAFF
TGCAGCGTTGAACCGCAGGGAGGCAGGGGAGCTTTCTTT
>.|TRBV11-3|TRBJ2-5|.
CASSLGPGETQYF
TGTGCCAGCAGCTTGGGCCCCGGAGAGACCCAGTACTTC
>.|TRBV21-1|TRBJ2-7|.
CASSLRRSHEQYF
TGTGCCAGCAGCCTTCGTAGGTCCCACGAGCAGTACTTC
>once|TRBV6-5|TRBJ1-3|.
CASRPGSLSGNTIYF
TGTGCCAGCAGGCCCGGGTCCCTCTCTGGAAACACCATATATTTT
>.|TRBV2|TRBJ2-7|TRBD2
CASRVTSGLGEQYF
TGTGCCAGCAGGGTGACTAGCGGGTTAGGCGAGCAGTACTTC
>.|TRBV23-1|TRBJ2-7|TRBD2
CASSQPDEGAMGLAPGEQYF
TGCGCCAGCAGTCAACCGGACGAGGGGGCGATGGGACTAGCTCCCGGCGAGCAGTACTTC
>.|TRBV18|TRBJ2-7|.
CASSLGSQGSYEQYF
TGTGCCAGCTCCCTCGGCTCGCAGGGGTCCTACGAGCAGTACTTC